This entry is about one TCR beta chain. The source of the sample is a study of shared clonotypes between healthy human individuals. Naive CD8 cells were CD45RO-negative, positively selected for CCR7, excluding terminally differentiated effector memory CD45RA+ cells. Sequencing was performed with immunoSEQ multiplex PCR; in TCRdb, only in-frame clones are kept and a portion is missing. The data hold some 2.1 million clones, with about 95% observed a single time. The sequenced sample consisted of naive CD8+ T cells sorted from blood. The origin of this receptor is a man in his late teens or twenties in good health.

CDR3 nucleotides: TGTGCCAGCAGCGGGGAGGGTGGCTACACCTTC. Its protein product is CASSGEGGYTF. The V and J genes are TRBV7-9 and TRBJ1-2; no clear D. V dropped 5 bases and J dropped 7 bases, with 8 bases sitting between them. Germline V CDR1 and CDR2: SEHNR, FQNEAQ (reference sequence). This CDR3 contains 11 residues.